Listed here is a single T cell receptor beta chain. Its target is unknown. The junction departs from the called germline gene at one end, perhaps through a read error. The authors' processing: It was from CDR3 differences across clinicopathological groups that a distant-metastasis classifier for papillary thyroid cancer was built. TCRdb re-analyzed the PCR reads using MiXCR. TCRdb's processing, not the authors', yielded these V and J calls. The sample has almost 8,500 clones; 44% are singletons. This entry belongs to a study of metastatic and nonmetastatic thyroid tumors. For the study at large: Across blood and tumor or nodule tissue, repertoires from malignant and benign thyroid patients were compared with one another. Overall study results and limits: Benign nodules were reported to have significantly lower TCR beta diversity than malignant thyroid tumors, in blood and tumor.

Before thyroid surgery, none of the patients had received any treatment. The germline V gene encodes CDR1 SGHTA and CDR2 FQGTGA. The CDR3 loop spans 15 amino acids. Sequencing was performed on tumor tissue. The V gene is TRBV7-3, the J gene TRBJ2-1; D might be TRBD1 (5 bases). This TCR was recovered from a male donor with papillary thyroid cancer or a benign thyroid nodule (not recorded which). Some clones in this sample may be carry-over from other donors' samples. CDR3 sequence: CARSLGQGVYNEQFF. Here the CDR3 DNA reads TGTGCCAGAAGCTTAGGGCAGGGTGTGTACAATGAGCAGTTCTTC.